Following are 14 T cell receptor beta chains from one sample sequenced in a study of T cell repertoires in cytomegalovirus infection. TCRdb re-called the reads with MiXCR, one entry per CDR3 protein. The data hold roughly 300,000 distinct CDR3 sequences, with about 25% observed a single time. Sequenced material: PBMCs. The receptors derive from a human donor in good health (CMV status not recorded). Some clones in this sample may be carry-over from other donors' samples.

The chain couples TRBV6-1 to TRBJ1-2, with 9 nucleotides matching TRBD1. Trimming took 6 bases from V and 4 from J; bases not matched to a gene: 3. The germline V gene encodes CDR1 MNHNS and CDR2 SASEGT. The CDR3 sequence is 13 residues long. The DNA for the CDR3 is TGTGCCAGCAGCGAGACAGGGGGCTATGGCTACACCTTC. Translating it yields CASSETGGYGYTF.

This clonotype was detected only a few times. The chain joins TRBV4-2 to TRBJ2-1, with 11 positions matching TRBD2. This CDR3 has 17 amino acids. With V trimmed by 5 bases and J by 7 bases, 13 bases remained unmatched. CDR1 and CDR2 from the germline V gene are LGHNA and YNFKEQ. The CDR3 region is CASSSQLTSGGQNEQFF. For the CDR3, the DNA is TGTGCCAGCAGCTCACAACTAACTAGCGGGGGCCAAAATGAGCAGTTCTTC.

This clonotype has more than one count but fewer than ten. The gene calls are TRBV28 and TRBJ1-2, with D maybe TRBD1 (5 bases). The CDR3 has 14 amino acids. V lost 2 bases to trimming and J lost 0 bases, with 7 bases between them. Germline V gene lookup returns CDR1 MDHEN and CDR2 SYDVKM. This chain's CDR3 is CASSLRGANYGYTF. The CDR3, as DNA: TGTGCCAGCAGTTTACGGGGGGCTAACTATGGCTACACCTTC.

V gene TRBV29-1 combines with J gene TRBJ1-2; no definite D call. The V gene lost 7 bases and the J gene lost 5 bases, with 11 bases spanning the gap. CDR1 is SQVTM and CDR2 is ANQGSEA in the germline V gene. This CDR3 is built from 11 residues. This CDR3 is CSGEGVYGYTF. In DNA, the CDR3 is TGCAGCGGCGAGGGAGTTTATGGCTACACCTTC. The complete variable domain, with remaining parts taken from reference TRBV29-1 and TRBJ1-2, reads SAVISQKPSRDICQRGTSLTIQCQVDSQVTMMFWYRQQPGQSLTLIATANQGSEATYESGFVIDKFPISRPNLTFSTLTVSNMSPEDSSIYLCSGEGVYGYTFGSGTRLTVV.

The genes are TRBV6-1 and TRBJ1-5; no definite D call. The CDR3 sequence is 13 residues long. The germline V and J ends were trimmed by 1 base and 7 bases, with 8 bases remaining between them. CDR1 MNHNS and CDR2 SASEGT come from the germline V gene. In DNA form, the CDR3 reads TGTGCCAGCAGTGAAGTCCCCACGCAGCCCCAGCATTTT. Amino acids: CASSEVPTQPQHF.

This clonotype has at least ten counts. This sequence joins TRBV7-6 and TRBJ2-7; TRBD2 is a possible D gene (5 bases). This CDR3 is 13 amino acids long. From germline, CDR1 is SGHVS and CDR2 FNYEAQ. Trimming cost V 2 bases and J 5 bases, with 10 bases left between them. CDR3 nucleotides: TGTGCCAGCAGCTTATTCGGGGAGAACGAGCAGTACTTC. Translating gives CASSLFGENEQYF.

This clonotype was seen once. One end of the junction fails to match germline, which may point to a read error. The genes are TRBV5-1 and TRBJ1-3; D is uncertain. The CDR3 runs 13 residues. Germline V lookup: CDR1 SGHRS, CDR2 YFSETQ. For the CDR3, the DNA is TGCGCCATCAGCTTGGAAAGTGGAAACACCATATATTTT. Translated: CAISLESGNTIYF.

This clonotype was counted a few times. The chain couples TRBV5-5 to TRBJ2-7; TRBD2 matches at 9 bases. Germline CDR1 reads SGHKS; CDR2 reads YYEKEE (reference sequence). This CDR3 contains 14 residues. After removal of 1 base from V and 3 bases from J, the junction contained 2 bases not matched to a gene. CDR3 region: CASSLTAGGYEQYF. The CDR3 DNA reads as TGTGCCAGCAGCTTGACAGCGGGAGGCTACGAGCAGTACTTC.

The chain recombines TRBV2 with TRBJ2-5, with no clear D. The length of the CDR3 is 11 residues. CDR1 is SNHLY and CDR2 is FYNNEI in the germline V gene. V was shortened by 7 bases and J by 3 bases, with 6 bases between the two germline ends. DNA of the CDR3: TGTGCCAGCACGGCAGAAGAGACCCAGTACTTC. It codes for CASTAEETQYF. The full variable domain, rest sourced from reference TRBV2 and TRBJ2-5, is EPEVTQTPSHQVTQMGQEVILRCVPISNHLYFYWYRQILGQKVEFLVSFYNNEISEKSEIFDDQFSVERPDGSNFTLKIRSTKLEDSAMYFCASTAEETQYFGPGTRLLVL.

This clonotype was seen a handful of times. The V gene is TRBV12-3 or TRBV12-4, the J gene TRBJ1-6, with TRBD1 identical over 10 bases. The CDR3 extends over 16 amino acids. Trimming at V came to 7 bases and at J to 5 bases, leaving 8 bases not matched to a gene. In DNA form, the CDR3 reads TGTGCCAGCACCCAGGGACAGGGGCTCAATAATTCACCCCTCCACTTT. It is translated as CASTQGQGLNNSPLHF.

The rearrangement uses TRBV29-1 and TRBJ2-5; the D gene is possibly TRBD1 (6 bases). CDR1 is SQVTM, CDR2 ANQGSEA, per germline. V shed 7 bases and J shed 4 bases, with 13 bases lying between them. The CDR3 length is 12 residues. CDR3 DNA sequence: TGCAGCGCAGATGGGGGCCCAGAGACCCAGTACTTC. It codes for CSADGGPETQYF.

The gene calls are TRBV15 and TRBJ2-7; D is perhaps TRBD1 (6 bases). The germline V gene has CDR1 LNHNV and CDR2 YYDKDF (reference sequence). This CDR3 has 14 amino acids. Trimming left V 3 bases short and J 2 bases short, with 11 bases between. CDR3 bases: TGTGCCACCAGCAGGGCTCGGACAGCCTACGAGCAGTACTTC. Residues: CATSRARTAYEQYF.

This clonotype was observed a few times. The chain carries TRBV2 and TRBJ1-2; no definite D call. The CDR3 sequence is 12 residues long. CDR1 is SNHLY and CDR2 is FYNNEI in the germline V gene. V gave up 6 bases and J gave up 9 bases, with 14 bases separating them. CDR3 coding DNA: TGTGCCAGCAGCGAGCTGACATCCAGCTACACCTTC. It specifies CASSELTSSYTF.

This chain uses TRBV2 with TRBJ1-2; D is uncertain. V lost 7 bases and J 9 bases, leaving 18 bases between the germline ends. The CDR3 length is 13 residues. The germline V gene has CDR1 SNHLY and CDR2 FYNNEI. CDR3 in amino acids: CASKAEGPRRYTF. The CDR3 DNA reads TGTGCCAGCAAGGCAGAGGGCCCCCGGCGCTACACCTTC. Full variable domain (remainder filled in from reference TRBV2 and TRBJ1-2): EPEVTQTPSHQVTQMGQEVILRCVPISNHLYFYWYRQILGQKVEFLVSFYNNEISEKSEIFDDQFSVERPDGSNFTLKIRSTKLEDSAMYFCASKAEGPRRYTFGSGTRLTVV.